This T cell receptor beta chain was recorded in a study of CD8 T cells in Susac syndrome (dated by TCRdb to the late 2010s). Regarding the research as a whole: The study used repertoire sequencing to test whether antigen drove CD8+ T cell activation and differentiation in Susac syndrome. The study compared CD8+ T cell repertoire clonality among 11 to 12 healthy donors, roughly 14 Susac syndrome patients and fewer than 19 multiple sclerosis patients.

Peripheral blood CD8+ and CD4+ T cells from healthy donors, Susac syndrome patients and multiple sclerosis patients were profiled by high-throughput TCR beta sequencing. Treatment-naive patients with stable or active relapsing-remitting disease fulfilling revised McDonald criteria were used as multiple sclerosis controls. CD8+ TEMRA cells were enriched by FACS, while bulk CD8+ and CD4+ T cells were purified by magnetic negative isolation. Blood was collected in EDTA tubes and processed within 24 hours, with PBMCs isolated through density gradient centrifugation. PBMCs intended for TCR sequencing were frozen in liquid nitrogen and were later thawed in a 37 degrees C water bath. Purity of sorted or isolated CD4+, CD8+ and CD8+ TEMRA cells was at least 90%. Findings and caveats that apply to the study as a whole: The study acknowledged that relatively few individuals were included in the TCR sequencing and HLA analysis.

As to this clonotype: The target of this receptor is not known. Within one base of it there is no much larger clone, and no base qualities were kept.

RNA was extracted with the RNeasy kit and roughly 0.45 to 1 ug was reverse transcribed using random hexamers. The immunoSEQ multiplex PCR assay, which covers 54 Vbeta and 13 Jbeta segments, was used to amplify TCR beta CDR3 regions. PCR amplification bias was corrected using a synthetic template baseline for primer optimization and computational correction. The study's own analysis went as follows. Reads were annotated to V, D and J genes according to IMGT and were analyzed with immunoSEQ Analyzer, with only productive sequences retained. Clonality was calculated as one minus the Shannon entropy normalized by log2 of the number of productive unique sequences. For each patient and control, public and private clones were evaluated among the 100 most prevalent clones. Clones were defined as Susac-specific when absent from the healthy and MS cohorts, from some 1,100 published viral clones and from other ImmuneACCESS disease sequences. The public reads were reprocessed in TCRdb via fastp at Q25 and MiXCR, keeping in-frame beta chains. Entries are consolidated by CDR3 protein sequence, retaining the most common genes and DNA. TCRdb, not the original authors, processed these V and J calls. The sample profile shows about 180,000 distinct CDR3 sequences; 95% of them were found once. Less than 0.2% of the sample goes to the ten largest clones.

From the cysteine up to the phenylalanine, the CDR3 has a length of 15 residues. Only the CDR3 region is kept as DNA, spanning 45 bases read in frame from base 1. A distance of 13 bases separates the germline ends of V and J, which lose 2 bases and 4 bases respectively. CDR1 and CDR2 were assigned from the germline V gene as SGHRS and YFSETQ. The sequencing sample was made of CD8+ T cells from PBMCs. The sequence derives from a human donor with multiple sclerosis. The chain is encoded by TRBV5-1 joined to TRBJ2-1; the D gene assignment is perhaps TRBD1 or TRBD2, with each matching 5 bases. The CDR3 corresponds to CASSLGVGLYNEQFF. The DNA sequence is TGCGCCAGCAGCTTAGGGGTTGGACTTTACAATGAGCAGTTCTTC.